One sample yielded the 9 T cell receptor beta chains listed below, sequenced in a study of graft-versus-host responses after intestinal transplantation. Antigens for these TCRs are unknown. Using immunoSEQ multiplex PCR, the repertoire was profiled, and TCRdb retains in-frame clones only, with some absent. This table holds 45,000 to 60,000 clones, about 95% found once. The sequencing used unstimulated CD8+ T cells sorted from spleen or lymph node cells, collected before transplant. The receptors stem from a human donor who was the organ donor for an intestinal transplant.

The J gene is TRBJ1-4, the V gene TRBV19; weak D call: TRBD1 (5 bases). The V end lost 7 bases, the J end lost 4 bases, and 10 bases lay between the germline ends. From germline, CDR1 is LNHDA and CDR2 SQIVND (reference sequence). The CDR3 is 13 residues long. This chain's CDR3 is CASTGQFNEKLFF. CDR3 bases: TGTGCCAGTACGGGGCAGTTTAATGAAAAACTGTTTTTT.

The CDR3 DNA reads TGTGCCTGGATATCCGGGACAACGAACACTGAAGCTTTCTTT. Translating gives CAWISGTTNTEAFF. The V and J genes are TRBV30 and TRBJ1-1; maybe TRBD1 (6 bases). CDR1 is GTSNPN and CDR2 is SVGIG in the germline V gene (reference sequence). Trimming shortened V by 4 bases and J by 1 base, and 13 bases separated the two germline ends. The CDR3 runs 14 residues.

This chain joins TRBV7-8 and TRBJ2-3, with 11 nucleotides matching TRBD2. Trimming at V came to 4 bases and at J to 2 bases, leaving 8 bases not matched to a gene. The CDR3 is 17 amino acids. Germline V gives CDR1 SGHVS, CDR2 FQNEAQ. Here the CDR3 DNA reads TGTGCCAGCAGCTCCATTGCTAGCGGGGGGACCACAGATACGCAGTATTTT. Its translation is CASSSIASGGTTDTQYF.

This chain connects TRBV27 to TRBJ2-7; D may be TRBD2 (5 bases). This CDR3 spans 12 amino acids. CDR1 MNHEY and CDR2 SMNVEV come from the germline V gene (reference sequence). V was trimmed by 8 bases and J by 0 bases, leaving 8 bases between them. In DNA form, the CDR3 reads TGTGCCAGCCGCGGGTCCTCCTACGAGCAGTACTTC. Translating it yields CASRGSSYEQYF.

Note on this clone: Other nucleotide sequences from this sample produce the same CDR3. V gene TRBV12-5 combines with J gene TRBJ1-1; unclear D gene. CDR3 length equals 12 residues. V lost 0 bases and J lost 4, with 3 bases in between. Germline V lookup: CDR1 LGHNT, CDR2 FRNRAP. The CDR3 is CASGLVGTEAFF. CDR3 in DNA: TGTGCTAGTGGTTTGGTCGGCACTGAAGCTTTCTTT.

The V call is TRBV5-4, the J call TRBJ2-2; TRBD2 matches 10 bases. The CDR3 loop spans 16 amino acids. From germline, CDR1 is SGHNT and CDR2 YYREEE (reference sequence). J lost 1 base, V lost 3 bases, and 3 bases had no gene match. CDR3 DNA sequence: TGTGCCAGCAGCTATCTAGCGGGGGAGAACACCGGGGAGCTGTTTTTT. It encodes CASSYLAGENTGELFF.

The chain combines TRBV6-6 with TRBJ2-7; D gene ambiguous. CDR3 length: 11 residues. Trimming stripped 6 bases from V and 6 bases from J, with 9 bases between. The germline gives CDR1 MNHNY, CDR2 SVGAGI (reference sequence). The DNA for the CDR3 is TGTGCCAGCAGCCATATGAGCGAGCAGTACTTC. It codes for CASSHMSEQYF.

V gene TRBV11-3 combines with J gene TRBJ2-3; TRBD2 matches 8 bases. The CDR3 loop spans 16 amino acids. V lost 4 bases to trimming and J lost 1 base; unmatched junction nucleotides: 7. The germline CDR1 and CDR2 sequences are SGHNT and YENEEA. CDR3 sequence (DNA): TGTGCCAGCAGCTCCCAAGCGGGGGAACGCACAGATACGCAGTATTTT. Protein: CASSSQAGERTDTQYF.

The chain joins TRBV13 to TRBJ2-1; 7 bases match TRBD2. With V trimmed by 5 bases and J by 10 bases, 14 bases remained unmatched. Germline lookup yields CDR1 PRHDT and CDR2 FYEKMQ (reference sequence). This CDR3 has 15 amino acids. CDR3 DNA: TGTGCCAGCAGCACCTATAGCGGGTGGGCTCAGGAGCAGTTCTTC. This encodes CASSTYSGWAQEQFF.